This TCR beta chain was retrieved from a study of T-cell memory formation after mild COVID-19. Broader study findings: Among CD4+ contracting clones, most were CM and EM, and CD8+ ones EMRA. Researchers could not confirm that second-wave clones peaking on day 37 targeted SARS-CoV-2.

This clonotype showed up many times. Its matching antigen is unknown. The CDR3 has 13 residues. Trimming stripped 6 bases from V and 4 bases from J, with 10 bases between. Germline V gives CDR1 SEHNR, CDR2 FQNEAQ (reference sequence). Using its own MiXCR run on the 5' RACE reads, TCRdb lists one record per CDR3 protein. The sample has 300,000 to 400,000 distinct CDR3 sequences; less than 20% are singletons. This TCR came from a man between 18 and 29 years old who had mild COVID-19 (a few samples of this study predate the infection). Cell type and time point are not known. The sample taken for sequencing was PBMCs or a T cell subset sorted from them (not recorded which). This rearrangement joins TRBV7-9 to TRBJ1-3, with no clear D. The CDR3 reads CASRVTMGNTIYF. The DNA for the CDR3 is TGTGCCAGCAGGGTGACAATGGGAAACACCATATATTTT.